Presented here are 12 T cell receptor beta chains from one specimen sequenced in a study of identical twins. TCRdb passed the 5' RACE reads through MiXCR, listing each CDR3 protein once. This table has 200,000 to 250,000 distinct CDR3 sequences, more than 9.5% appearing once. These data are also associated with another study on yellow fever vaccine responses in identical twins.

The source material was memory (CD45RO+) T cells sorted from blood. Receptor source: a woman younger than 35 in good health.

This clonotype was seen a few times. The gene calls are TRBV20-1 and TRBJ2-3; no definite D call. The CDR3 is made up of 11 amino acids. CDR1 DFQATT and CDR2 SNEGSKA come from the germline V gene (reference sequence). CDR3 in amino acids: CSAPLQVTQYF. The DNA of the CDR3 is TGCAGCGCCCCTCTTCAGGTTACGCAGTATTTT.

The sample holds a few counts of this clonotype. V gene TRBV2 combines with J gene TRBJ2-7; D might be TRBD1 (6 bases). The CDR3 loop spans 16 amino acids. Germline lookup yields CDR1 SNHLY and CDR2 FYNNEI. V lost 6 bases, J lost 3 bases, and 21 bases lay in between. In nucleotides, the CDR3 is TGTGCCAGCAGCCTCCGGAGAGGGGGAGAGGGCTACGAGCAGTACTTC. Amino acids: CASSLRRGGEGYEQYF.

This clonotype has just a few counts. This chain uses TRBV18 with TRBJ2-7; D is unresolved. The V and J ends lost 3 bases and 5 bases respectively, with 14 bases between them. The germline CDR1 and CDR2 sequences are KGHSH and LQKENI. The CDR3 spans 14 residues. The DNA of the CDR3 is TGTGCCAGCTCACCGGGCTCTTCGTACCACGAGCAGTACTTC. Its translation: CASSPGSSYHEQYF.

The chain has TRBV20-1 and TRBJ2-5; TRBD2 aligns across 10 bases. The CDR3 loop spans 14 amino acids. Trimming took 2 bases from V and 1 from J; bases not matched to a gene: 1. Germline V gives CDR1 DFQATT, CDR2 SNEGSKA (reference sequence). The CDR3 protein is CSARLAGAQETQYF. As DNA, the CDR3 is TGCAGTGCTAGACTAGCGGGGGCCCAAGAGACCCAGTACTTC.

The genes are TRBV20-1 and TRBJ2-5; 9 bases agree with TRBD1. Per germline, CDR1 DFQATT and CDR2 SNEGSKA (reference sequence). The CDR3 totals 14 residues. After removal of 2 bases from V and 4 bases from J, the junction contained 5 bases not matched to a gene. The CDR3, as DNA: TGCAGTGCTAGAACCGGACAGGGGCTAGAGACCCAGTACTTC. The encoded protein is CSARTGQGLETQYF.

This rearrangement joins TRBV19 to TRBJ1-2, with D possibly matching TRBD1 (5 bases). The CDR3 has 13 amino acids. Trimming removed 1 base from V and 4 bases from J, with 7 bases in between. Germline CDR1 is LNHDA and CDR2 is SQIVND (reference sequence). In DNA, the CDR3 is TGTGCCAGTAGTATAGCTGGGGGCTATGGCTACACCTTC. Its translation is CASSIAGGYGYTF.

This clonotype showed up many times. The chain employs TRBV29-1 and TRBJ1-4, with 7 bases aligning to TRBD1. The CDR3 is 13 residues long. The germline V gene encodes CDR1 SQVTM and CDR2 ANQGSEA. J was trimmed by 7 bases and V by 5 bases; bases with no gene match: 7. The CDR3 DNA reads TGCAGCGTTCGACAGGGACAGAGTGAAAAACTGTTTTTT. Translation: CSVRQGQSEKLFF.

The CDR3 sequence is CASRHTALAGASTTYNEQFF. CDR3 DNA: TGTGCCAGCAGACATACCGCCCTAGCGGGGGCCAGTACAACATACAATGAGCAGTTCTTC. The rearrangement links TRBV7-3 to TRBJ2-1; 10 bases align to TRBD2. This CDR3 region has 20 residues. V shed 6 bases and J 4 bases; nucleotides not matched to a gene: 21. CDR1 is SGHTA and CDR2 is FQGTGA in the germline V gene.

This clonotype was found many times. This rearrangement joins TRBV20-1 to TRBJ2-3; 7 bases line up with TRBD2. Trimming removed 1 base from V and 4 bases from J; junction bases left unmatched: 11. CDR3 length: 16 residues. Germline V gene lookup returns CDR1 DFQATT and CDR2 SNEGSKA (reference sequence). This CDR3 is CSARAYVGGGADTQYF. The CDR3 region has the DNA TGCAGTGCTAGAGCTTACGTGGGGGGGGGAGCAGATACGCAGTATTTT.

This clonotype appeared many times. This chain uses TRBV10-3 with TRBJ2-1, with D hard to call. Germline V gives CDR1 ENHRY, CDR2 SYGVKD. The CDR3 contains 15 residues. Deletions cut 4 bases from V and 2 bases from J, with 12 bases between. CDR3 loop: CAISVSERTYNEQFF. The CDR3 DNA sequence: TGTGCCATCAGTGTGTCGGAGCGCACCTACAATGAGCAGTTCTTC.

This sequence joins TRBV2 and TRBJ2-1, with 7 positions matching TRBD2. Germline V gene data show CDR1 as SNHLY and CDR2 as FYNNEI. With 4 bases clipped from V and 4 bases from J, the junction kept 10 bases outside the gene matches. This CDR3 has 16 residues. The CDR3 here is CASSAVRLAVYNEQFF. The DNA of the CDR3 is TGTGCCAGCAGTGCCGTTAGGCTAGCGGTGTACAATGAGCAGTTCTTC.

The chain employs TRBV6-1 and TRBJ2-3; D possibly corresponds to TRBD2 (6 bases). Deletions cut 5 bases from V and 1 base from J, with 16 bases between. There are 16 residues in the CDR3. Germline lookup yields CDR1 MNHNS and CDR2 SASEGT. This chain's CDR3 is CASSKPGLGGTDTQYF. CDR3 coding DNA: TGTGCCAGCAGTAAACCGGGACTCGGGGGCACAGATACGCAGTATTTT.